This T cell receptor beta chain appears in the sequencing data of a study of blood T cell repertoires in COVID-19. Study in general: There were acute and convalescent COVID-19 samples, and they came from the United States, Italy and Spain. The analysed material was cDNA or gDNA that came from T cells, B-cell-depleted T cells, or PBMCs.

The authors' processing: From reference gene primer amplification, estimates of nucleated cell counts were derived. Assay: immunoSEQ multiplex PCR; the TCRdb copy retains only in-frame clones and omits some. That table is the source of V, J and clone size, and D and trimming were worked out from the DNA. Of approximately 290,000 clones listed, around 90% are singletons. The CDR3 length is 15 residues. Per germline, CDR1 KGHSH and CDR2 LQKENI. The V and J ends lost 5 bases and 2 bases respectively, with 15 bases between them. Assignment of participants to cohorts was predicated upon participant-reported clinical history.

The origin of this receptor is a woman between 18 and 29 years old with acute COVID-19. The V call is TRBV18, the J call TRBJ1-2; possible D gene TRBD1, 5 bases. Material for sequencing was PBMCs or T cells enriched from blood (not recorded which). The chain's CDR3 is CASSLTRGRNYGYTF. Here the CDR3 DNA reads TGTGCCAGCTCATTAACCCGGGGGAGGAACTATGGCTACACCTTC.